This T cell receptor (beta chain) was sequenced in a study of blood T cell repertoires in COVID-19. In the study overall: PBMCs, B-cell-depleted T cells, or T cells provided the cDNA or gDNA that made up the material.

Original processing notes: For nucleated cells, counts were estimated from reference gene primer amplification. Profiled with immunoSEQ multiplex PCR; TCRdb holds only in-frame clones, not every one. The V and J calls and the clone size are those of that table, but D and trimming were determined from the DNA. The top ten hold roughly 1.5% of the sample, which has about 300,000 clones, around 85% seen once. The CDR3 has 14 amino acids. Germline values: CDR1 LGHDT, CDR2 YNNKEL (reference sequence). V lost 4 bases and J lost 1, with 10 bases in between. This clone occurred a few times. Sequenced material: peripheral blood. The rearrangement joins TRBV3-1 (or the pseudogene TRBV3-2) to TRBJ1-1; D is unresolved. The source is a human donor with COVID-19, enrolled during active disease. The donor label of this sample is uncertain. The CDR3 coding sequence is TGTGCCAGCAGCCCTCAAGTCGGGAACACTGAAGCTTTCTTT. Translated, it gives CASSPQVGNTEAFF.